This passage covers 10 T cell receptor beta chains from one sample sequenced in a study of cytotoxic CD8 clonotypes in ibrutinib-treated CLL. TCRdb keeps only in-frame clones here, not all; method: immunoSEQ multiplex PCR. The data hold more than 300,000 clones, with roughly 85% observed a single time. Sequences were derived from PBMCs, sampled before ibrutinib treatment. These receptor sequences come from a human donor with chronic lymphocytic leukemia.

The rearrangement uses TRBV7-6 and TRBJ2-1; TRBD1 might be the D (5 bases). This CDR3 contains 16 residues. V lost 0 bases and J 4 bases, leaving 13 bases between the germline ends. Germline loops: CDR1 SGHVS, CDR2 FNYEAQ. CDR3 sequence (DNA): TGTGCCAGCAGCTTAGCGCAGGGCCCCCTATACAATGAGCAGTTCTTC. It encodes CASSLAQGPLYNEQFF.

The chain combines TRBV7-9 with TRBJ2-5, with D uncertain. CDR3 length: 12 residues. The germline gives CDR1 SEHNR, CDR2 FQNEAQ (reference sequence). Trimming left V 5 bases short and J 5 bases short, with 9 bases between. The CDR3 reads CASSPRVETQYF. The CDR3, as DNA: TGTGCCAGCAGCCCAAGAGTTGAGACCCAGTACTTC.

V and J are TRBV28 and TRBJ1-5; unclear D gene. The V and J ends lost 3 bases and 7 bases respectively, with 13 bases between them. Looked up from germline, CDR1 is MDHEN and CDR2 is SYDVKM. This CDR3 has 14 residues. CDR3 region: CASSLLSPGQPQHF. CDR3 bases: TGTGCCAGCAGTTTGCTAAGTCCCGGACAGCCCCAGCATTTT.

V is TRBV29-1 and J is TRBJ2-1, with 10 bases identical to TRBD2. The length of the CDR3 is 15 residues. The J segment lost 15 bases and the V segment lost 2 bases, leaving 16 bases of the junction unmatched. Germline CDR1 is SQVTM and CDR2 is ANQGSEA. The CDR3 DNA follows: TGCAGCGTTGAAAACCGGACTAGCGGAGGGAACTTCCCGTTCTTC. Amino acid sequence: CSVENRTSGGNFPFF.

The chain joins TRBV14 to TRBJ2-7; D remains ambiguous. CDR3 length: 13 residues. Germline assignment: CDR1 SGHDN and CDR2 FVKESK. V was cut by 1 base and J by 3 bases, with 7 bases left in between. The DNA for the CDR3 is TGTGCCAGCAGCCAAGGATGGGGCTACGAGCAGTACTTC. Translating it yields CASSQGWGYEQYF.

The chain carries TRBV15 and TRBJ2-3, with 8 bases matching TRBD1. Germline CDR1 LNHNV, CDR2 YYDKDF (reference sequence). CDR3 length: 15 amino acids. The trim removed 2 bases at V and 5 bases at J, leaving 6 bases unmatched. The CDR3 here is CATSRRQGMGDTQYF. The CDR3 coding sequence is TGTGCCACCAGCAGAAGACAGGGGATGGGAGATACGCAGTATTTT.

This chain links TRBV28 with TRBJ1-1, with D uncertain. The CDR3 spans 17 residues. The germline V and J ends were trimmed by 3 bases and 1 base, with 18 bases remaining between them. In germline, CDR1 is MDHEN, CDR2 SYDVKM. CDR3 sequence (DNA): TGTGCCAGCAGTTTGGGGAAGGTCGGAATAACGAACACTGAAGCTTTCTTT. Its protein product is CASSLGKVGITNTEAFF.

This clone was observed a few times. Here the CDR3 reads CASSVDTGSYNEQFF. CDR3 coding DNA: TGTGCCAGCAGCGTAGATACGGGATCCTACAATGAGCAGTTCTTC. V is TRBV9 and J is TRBJ2-1; perhaps TRBD2 as D (5 bases). CDR3 length: 15 residues. Deletions cut 0 bases from V and 1 base from J, with 8 bases between. Germline V lookup: CDR1 SGDLS, CDR2 YYNGEE.

This clone was recorded a few times. The chain has TRBV5-1 and TRBJ2-7; 8 nucleotides match TRBD2. Germline V gives CDR1 SGHRS, CDR2 YFSETQ. V shed 5 bases and J 4 bases; nucleotides not matched to a gene: 2. The CDR3 consists of 12 residues. CDR3 protein: CASRSSGYEQYF. CDR3 in DNA: TGCGCCAGCAGATCTAGCGGGTACGAGCAGTACTTC.

The chain has TRBV7-2 and TRBJ1-1, with no clear D. With 5 bases removed from V and 8 bases from J, the gap between germline ends came to 15 bases. The V gene's germline CDR1 is SGHTA and CDR2 FQGNSA. CDR3 length equals 13 residues. CDR3 nucleotides: TGTGCCAGCAGCCCCCATGTTTCTCACGAAGCTTTCTTT. Translated: CASSPHVSHEAFF.